This T cell receptor beta chain was found in a study of early T cells in non-severe SARS-CoV-2 infection. Whole-study results and caveats: VDJdb matching, biased toward anti-spike CD8 responses, missed private and CD4 specificities.

Per germline, CDR1 SNHLY and CDR2 FYNNEI. The CDR3 loop spans 12 amino acids. V dropped 2 bases and J dropped 9 bases, with 9 bases sitting between them. Comment on this clonotype: The antigen remains undetermined.

MiXCR, applied by TCRdb to the 5' RACE reads, yields one record per CDR3 protein. Of 30,000 to 40,000 distinct CDR3 sequences listed, roughly 6% were seen once; the top ten hold 7.6%. The clonotype comes from an adult who was a healthcare worker with PCR-confirmed SARS-CoV-2 infection or an uninfected control (not recorded which). The chain recombines TRBV2 with TRBJ2-3; perhaps D is TRBD1 or TRBD2 (5 bases each). The material sequenced was whole blood. The CDR3 here is CASSELGTTQYF. The CDR3 region has the DNA TGTGCCAGCAGTGAACTAGGGACCACGCAGTATTTT.